This passage covers 22 T cell receptor beta chains from one sample sequenced in a study of cytomegalovirus exposure and HLA in healthy donors. Profiled with immunoSEQ multiplex PCR; TCRdb holds only in-frame clones, not every one. The sample lists approximately 230,000 clones, roughly nine tenths occurring once. Sequenced sample: PBMCs. These receptor sequences come from a man between 18 and 29 years old in good health and CMV-seropositive.

The chain is built from TRBV9 and TRBJ2-1; 9 bases line up with TRBD2. V was clipped by 2 bases and J by 0 bases; unmatched bases: 9. The CDR3 contains 18 residues. Germline assignment: CDR1 SGDLS and CDR2 YYNGEE. CDR3 in DNA: TGTGCCAGCAGCGTTTTTAGCGGGAGTGAAAGCTCCTACAATGAGCAGTTCTTC. It translates to CASSVFSGSESSYNEQFF.

This rearrangement joins TRBV27 to TRBJ1-2; 7 bases agree with TRBD1. CDR1 and CDR2 from the germline V gene are MNHEY and SMNVEV (reference sequence). The length of the CDR3 is 13 residues. The V and J ends lost 6 bases and 4 bases, in that order; junction bases with no gene match: 5. CDR3 region: CASSEGAAYGYTF. DNA for the CDR3: TGTGCCAGCAGCGAGGGGGCTGCCTATGGCTACACCTTC.

CDR3 DNA: TGTGCCAGCAGAGACCGACTAGCGGGTCCCCAAGAGACCCAGTACTTC. Amino acid sequence: CASRDRLAGPQETQYF. The rearrangement links TRBV11-2 to TRBJ2-5; TRBD2 matches at 10 bases. Germline V gives CDR1 SGHAT, CDR2 FQNNGV. Losses at the gene ends were 6 bases for V and 1 base for J; bases not matched to a gene: 8. The CDR3 has 16 residues.

This sequence joins TRBV28 and TRBJ2-6; D is unclear. Trimming took off 2 bases at V and 0 bases at J, with 5 bases between the two ends. This CDR3 spans 15 amino acids. The germline V gene has CDR1 MDHEN and CDR2 SYDVKM. The CDR3: CASSLMGSGANVLTF. In DNA, the CDR3 is TGTGCCAGCAGTTTAATGGGCTCTGGGGCCAACGTCCTGACTTTC. The whole variable domain, filled in from reference TRBV28 and TRBJ2-6, reads DVKVTQSSRYLVKRTGEKVFLECVQDMDHENMFWYRQDPGLGLRLIYFSYDVKMKEKGDIPEGYSVSREKKERFSLILESASTNQTSMYLCASSLMGSGANVLTFGAGSRLTVL.

This clone came up a few times. This chain connects TRBV20-1 to TRBJ1-1; D might be TRBD1 (5 bases). V lost 7 bases to trimming and J lost 0 bases, with 6 bases between them. This CDR3 is built from 11 residues. The germline V gene has CDR1 DFQATT and CDR2 SNEGSKA (reference sequence). The DNA of the CDR3 is TGCAGTGGGGACCTGAACACTGAAGCTTTCTTT. Residues: CSGDLNTEAFF.

V and J are TRBV2 and TRBJ1-4; D remains ambiguous. CDR1 and CDR2 from the germline V gene are SNHLY and FYNNEI. CDR3 length: 12 residues. V lost 4 bases and J 6 bases, leaving 6 bases between the germline ends. CDR3 DNA sequence: TGTGCCAGCAGTGCCCTTTATGAAAAACTGTTTTTT. Encoded protein: CASSALYEKLFF.

The chain links TRBV15 to TRBJ1-1; D gene uncertain. The V and J ends lost 6 bases and 0 bases respectively, with 8 bases between them. The CDR3 has 13 residues. The germline V gene has CDR1 LNHNV and CDR2 YYDKDF (reference sequence). The CDR3 nucleotides read TGTGCCACCAGGGGGAGCATGAACACTGAAGCTTTCTTT. Translated: CATRGSMNTEAFF.

The CDR3 region has the DNA TGTGCCAGCAGAAACTGGAACACTGAAGCTTTCTTT. It encodes CASRNWNTEAFF. The chain carries TRBV6-5 and TRBJ1-1; no reliable D call. Germline-derived CDR1 and CDR2 are MNHEY and SVGAGI. V was cut by 6 bases and J by 1 base, with 6 bases left in between. The CDR3 totals 12 residues.

J is TRBJ1-3 and V is TRBV6-1, with no clear D. Looked up from germline, CDR1 is MNHNS and CDR2 is SASEGT. V dropped 2 bases and J dropped 6 bases, with 2 bases sitting between them. The CDR3 has 11 amino acids. CDR3 nucleotide sequence: TGTGCCAGCAGTGAATTAAACACCATATATTTT. Translating it yields CASSELNTIYF.

V and J are TRBV4-1 and TRBJ2-1; 11 positions match TRBD2. The CDR3 has 17 amino acids. V was pared by 4 bases and J by 3 bases, with 8 bases of the junction left unmatched. Germline lookup yields CDR1 MGHRA and CDR2 YSYEKL. The CDR3 reads CASSLTSGIRYYNEQFF. The CDR3 DNA reads as TGCGCCAGCAGCCTGACTAGCGGGATCCGTTACTACAATGAGCAGTTCTTC.

The CDR3 is CASSDRGPSNQPQHF. The CDR3, as DNA: TGTGCCAGCAGTGACAGGGGGCCTAGCAATCAGCCCCAGCATTTT. J is TRBJ1-5 and V is TRBV6-1; 8 bases agree with TRBD1. The V segment lost 3 bases and the J segment 0 bases; nucleotides outside the gene matches: 1. The V gene's germline CDR1 is MNHNS and CDR2 SASEGT. This CDR3 has 15 residues.

The genes are TRBV7-9 and TRBJ1-2; D possibly corresponds to TRBD1 (5 bases). Per germline, CDR1 SEHNR and CDR2 FQNEAQ (reference sequence). The length of the CDR3 is 13 residues. V was clipped by 5 bases and J by 4 bases, with 11 bases between them. CDR3 loop: CASSHKTVYGYTF. As DNA, the CDR3 is TGTGCCAGCAGCCATAAGACAGTCTATGGCTACACCTTC.

This chain connects TRBV25-1 to TRBJ2-1; possibly TRBD1 for D (6 bases). The V and J ends lost 3 bases and 8 bases respectively, with 17 bases between them. Germline V gives CDR1 MGHDK, CDR2 SYGVNS. The CDR3 contains 15 residues. The CDR3 region is CASSDLIGRGDEQFF. In DNA form, the CDR3 reads TGTGCCAGCAGTGATTTGATTGGCAGGGGCGATGAGCAGTTCTTC.

The rearrangement joins TRBV2 to TRBJ2-2; 9 bases are a match to TRBD1. CDR1 and CDR2 from the germline V gene are SNHLY and FYNNEI. The CDR3 runs 16 residues. Losses at the gene ends were 6 bases for V and 0 bases for J; bases not matched to a gene: 5. CDR3 nucleotide sequence: TGTGCCAGCAGCACACAGGGGGCATCGAACACCGGGGAGCTGTTTTTT. Amino acids: CASSTQGASNTGELFF.

This sequence joins TRBV7-2 and TRBJ2-1; 11 nucleotides align to TRBD2. Germline values: CDR1 SGHTA, CDR2 FQGNSA. CDR3 size: 14 residues. V lost 3 bases and J lost 10; bases outside the gene matches: 5. CDR3 bases: TGTGCCAGCAGCTTCGAGACTAGCGGGAAAGAGCAGTTCTTC. It encodes CASSFETSGKEQFF.

The chain employs TRBV4-1 and TRBJ2-7; a weak D match, TRBD2 (7 bases). The germline CDR1 and CDR2 sequences are MGHRA and YSYEKL. The CDR3 is 16 amino acids. The V and J ends lost 1 base and 0 bases respectively, with 13 bases between them. This CDR3 is CASSQGGGGLSYEQYF. The CDR3 DNA sequence: TGCGCCAGCAGCCAAGGGGGAGGGGGTCTCTCCTACGAGCAGTACTTC.

This clone was recorded once. V usage is TRBV2 and J usage is TRBJ2-1; no clear D. Germline CDR1 reads SNHLY; CDR2 reads FYNNEI. CDR3 size: 12 residues. V gave up 4 bases and J gave up 3 bases, with 4 bases separating them. The CDR3: CASSADYNEQFF. In DNA, the CDR3 is TGTGCCAGCAGTGCTGACTACAATGAGCAGTTCTTC.

Only a few counts were recorded for this clone. The V gene is TRBV27, the J gene TRBJ2-2, with D possibly being TRBD1 (5 bases). The CDR3 runs 13 residues. Germline V CDR1 and CDR2: MNHEY, SMNVEV (reference sequence). Trimming left V 6 bases short and J 6 bases short, with 11 bases between. This chain's CDR3 is CASSIREAGELFF. DNA for the CDR3: TGTGCCAGCAGCATCAGGGAAGCCGGGGAGCTGTTTTTT.

This CDR3 is CASSLWGLRGTEAFF. CDR3 DNA sequence: TGTGCCAGCAGCTTGTGGGGACTCAGAGGCACTGAAGCTTTCTTT. The chain joins TRBV5-6 to TRBJ1-1, with D possibly being TRBD1 (5 bases). The length of the CDR3 is 15 residues. Trimming shortened V by 1 base and J by 4 bases, and 14 bases separated the two germline ends. Germline CDR1 and CDR2: SGHDT and YYEEEE.

This chain uses TRBV5-1 with TRBJ1-1, with a tentative D call TRBD1 (6 bases). Trimming took off 7 bases at V and 0 bases at J, with 16 bases between the two ends. This CDR3 region has 15 residues. Germline lookup yields CDR1 SGHRS and CDR2 YFSETQ. CDR3 protein: CASYPDSALNTEAFF. For the CDR3, the DNA is TGCGCCAGCTATCCGGACAGCGCTTTGAACACTGAAGCTTTCTTT.

Here the CDR3 reads CASSLLGGTQYF. The CDR3 DNA reads TGTGCCAGCAGCTTACTCGGGGGCACCCAGTACTTC. The rearrangement uses TRBV7-9 and TRBJ2-5; D tentatively fits TRBD1 or TRBD2 (6 bases each). Germline V gene lookup returns CDR1 SEHNR and CDR2 FQNEAQ (reference sequence). This CDR3 spans 12 amino acids. Trimming removed 2 bases from V and 8 bases from J, with 9 bases in between.

The chain uses TRBV9 and TRBJ2-1; tentative D call: TRBD2 (6 bases). The CDR3 covers 15 residues. Germline lookup yields CDR1 SGDLS and CDR2 YYNGEE. Trimming removed 4 bases at V and 2 bases at J, with 13 bases between. The CDR3, as DNA: TGTGCCAGCAGCCCCCCGCCTAGCGCCTACAATGAGCAGTTCTTC. Translating it yields CASSPPPSAYNEQFF.